The rows below give T cell receptor beta chains drawn from one sample of a study of CD8 T cells in Susac syndrome. TCRdb re-called the immunoSEQ multiplex PCR reads with MiXCR, one entry per CDR3 protein. Found here are under 200,000 distinct CDR3 sequences, 94% of them singletons; the top ten hold 0.12%. The sample taken for sequencing was CD4+ T cells from PBMCs. All receptors come from a human donor with Susac syndrome. Each CDR3 is given with its conserved first and last residue. The order of the fields is CDR3 protein, D gene, V gene, J gene. D genes are given only for firm matches.

CASSIDPQGLLSPLHF	.	TRBV19	TRBJ1-6
CASSGPGGSSYNEQFF	.	TRBV7-2	TRBJ2-1
CASSQGRGANEQYF	.	TRBV4-3	TRBJ2-7
CASSLYSGVPGETQYF	.	TRBV5-4	TRBJ2-5
CATSRGIGRSGYTF	.	TRBV15	TRBJ1-2
CASSKRSTGAGNTEAFF	TRBD1	TRBV6-1	TRBJ1-1
CASSQVRGNEQFF	.	TRBV14	TRBJ2-1
CASSRETSKNTEAFF	.	TRBV4-2	TRBJ1-1
CASSSGVTSTDTQYF	.	TRBV7-9	TRBJ2-3
CSVERDSYEQYF	TRBD1	TRBV29-1	TRBJ2-7
CASTASLAGNTEAFF	.	TRBV5-6	TRBJ1-1
CAISEGNTEAFF	.	TRBV10-3	TRBJ1-1
CASSPRGSNSPLHF	.	TRBV19	TRBJ1-6